These T cell receptor beta chains were read from a single sample in a study of cytomegalovirus exposure and HLA in healthy donors. Here immunoSEQ multiplex PCR was the method, and the copy in TCRdb shows in-frame clones only, minus some. Among about 150,000 clones, around 60% were seen once, and the ten largest hold around 7.1%. Sequenced sample: PBMCs. All receptors come from a woman aged 55 to 70 in good health and CMV-seropositive. The CDR3 runs from the conserved cysteine through the conserved F or W.

CSVLAGPAGELFF | TRBV29-1 | 13 | TRBJ2-2
CASSLGGPPQVNYGYTF | TRBV5-4 | 17 | TRBJ1-2
CASSYSRDRYEQYF | TRBV6-5 | 14 | TRBJ2-7
CASSSTSGARTDTQYF | TRBV28 | 16 | TRBJ2-3
CASSLELAVYNEQFF | TRBV11-2 | 15 | TRBJ2-1
CASSDEAGGLSEQFF | TRBV6-4 | 15 | TRBJ2-1
CASSENLGQMNTGELFF | TRBV18 | 17 | TRBJ2-2
CASNPISGTEAFF | TRBV27 | 13 | TRBJ1-1
CASSLVQKETQYF | TRBV5-1 | 13 | TRBJ2-5
CASSQGRDRVDEQYF | TRBV4-1 | 15 | .
CASTRLEVVVQGRISYEQYF | TRBV5-1 | 20 | TRBJ2-7
CASSSRLAGGVEQFF | TRBV6-5 | 15 | TRBJ2-1
CASSYSRQGRYEQYF | TRBV6-5 | 15 | TRBJ2-7
CASCSSGGRNEQFF | TRBV28 | 14 | TRBJ2-1
CASSSGESTDTQYF | TRBV5-4 | 14 | TRBJ2-3
CASSSTGTVNYGYTF | TRBV6-5 | 15 | TRBJ1-2
CASSEGGHEETQYF | TRBV11-3 | 14 | TRBJ2-5
CATSRDRAGYEQYF | TRBV15 | 14 | TRBJ2-7
CAWSGSADYEQYF | TRBV30 | 13 | TRBJ2-7
CASSLRGIDIQYF | TRBV7-9 | 13 | TRBJ2-4
CASSGTTNTGELFF | TRBV6-6 | 14 | TRBJ2-2
CASSPPGGGETQYF | TRBV18 | 14 | TRBJ2-5
CASSLGGDLNEQFF | TRBV11-3 | 14 | TRBJ2-1
CASSFFSTSTEAFF | TRBV5-1 | 14 | TRBJ1-1
CASSLESTTNTGELFF | TRBV7-8 | 16 | TRBJ2-2
CASQGASGSYSYEQYF | TRBV19 | 16 | TRBJ2-7
CASSLDGTSGSRNEQYF | TRBV5-1 | 17 | TRBJ2-7
CAQKAGVNTEAFF | TRBV30 | 13 | TRBJ1-1
CASTLGTEAFF | TRBV28 | 11 | TRBJ1-1
CASSLGASSTDTQYF | TRBV28 | 15 | TRBJ2-3
CASSQEGPGHTYEQYF | TRBV4-3 | 16 | TRBJ2-7
CATSPGALNTEAFF | TRBV15 | 14 | TRBJ1-1
CASTGSNQPQHF | TRBV28 | 12 | TRBJ1-5
CASSLRLAPNEQFF | TRBV13 | 14 | TRBJ2-1
CASSPGGNYGYTF | TRBV5-1 | 13 | TRBJ1-2
CASSDNRGRETQYF | TRBV7-9 | 14 | TRBJ2-5
CASVTGGLTGELFF | TRBV28 | 14 | TRBJ2-2
CASSQDIPSGRGTEQFF | TRBV4-1 | 17 | TRBJ2-1
CATSSVRGRGTEAFF | TRBV15 | 15 | TRBJ1-1
CASSRNLAGGRHNEQFF | TRBV4-3 | 17 | TRBJ2-1
CASSPMGLQGGGEQFF | TRBV7-7 | 16 | TRBJ2-1
CASSATAGRNQPQHF | TRBV9 | 15 | TRBJ1-5
CASSIDRGHYEQYF | TRBV19 | 14 | TRBJ2-7
CASRRQGPSGNTIYF | TRBV6-5 | 15 | TRBJ1-3